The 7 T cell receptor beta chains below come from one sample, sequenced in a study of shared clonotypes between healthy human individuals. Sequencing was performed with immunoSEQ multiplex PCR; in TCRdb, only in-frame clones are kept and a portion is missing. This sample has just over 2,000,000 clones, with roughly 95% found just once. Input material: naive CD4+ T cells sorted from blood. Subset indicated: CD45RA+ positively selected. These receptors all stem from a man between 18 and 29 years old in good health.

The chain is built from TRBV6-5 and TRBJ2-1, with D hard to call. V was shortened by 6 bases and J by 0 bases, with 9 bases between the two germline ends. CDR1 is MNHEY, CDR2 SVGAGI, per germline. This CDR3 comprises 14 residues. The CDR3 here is CASSSQGSYNEQFF. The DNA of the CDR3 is TGTGCCAGCAGCTCACAAGGCTCCTACAATGAGCAGTTCTTC.

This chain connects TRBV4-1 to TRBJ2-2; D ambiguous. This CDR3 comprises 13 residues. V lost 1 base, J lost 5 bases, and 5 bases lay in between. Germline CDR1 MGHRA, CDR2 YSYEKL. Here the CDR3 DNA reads TGCGCCAGCAGCCAAGGACGGACCGGGGAGCTGTTTTTT. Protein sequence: CASSQGRTGELFF.

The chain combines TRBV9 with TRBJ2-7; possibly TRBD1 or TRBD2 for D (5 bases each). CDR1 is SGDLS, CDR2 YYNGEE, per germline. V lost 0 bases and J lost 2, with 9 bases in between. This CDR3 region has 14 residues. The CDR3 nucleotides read TGTGCCAGCAGCGTAGGGGACGAGCCCTACGAGCAGTACTTC. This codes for CASSVGDEPYEQYF.

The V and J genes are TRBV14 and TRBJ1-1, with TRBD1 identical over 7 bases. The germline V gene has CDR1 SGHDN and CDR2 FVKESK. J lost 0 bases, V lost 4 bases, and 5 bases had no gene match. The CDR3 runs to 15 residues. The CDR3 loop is CASSRRDRMNTEAFF. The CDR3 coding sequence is TGTGCCAGCAGCCGGAGGGACAGAATGAACACTGAAGCTTTCTTT.

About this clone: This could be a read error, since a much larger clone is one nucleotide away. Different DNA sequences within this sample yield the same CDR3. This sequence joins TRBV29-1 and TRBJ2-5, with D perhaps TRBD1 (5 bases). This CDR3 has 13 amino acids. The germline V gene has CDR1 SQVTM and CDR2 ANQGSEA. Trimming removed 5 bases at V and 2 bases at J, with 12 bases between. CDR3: CSVKTAPQETQYF. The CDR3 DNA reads TGCAGCGTTAAGACAGCCCCACAAGAGACCCAGTACTTC.

For the CDR3, the DNA is TGTGCCAGCGATCGGCAGGGAGGGGGTTACAATGAGCAGTTCTTC. Its translation: CASDRQGGGYNEQFF. The chain employs TRBV28 and TRBJ2-1; weak D call: TRBD2 (7 bases). Trimming stripped 8 bases from V and 4 bases from J, with 18 bases between. CDR3 length equals 15 residues. The germline CDR1 and CDR2 sequences are MDHEN and SYDVKM.

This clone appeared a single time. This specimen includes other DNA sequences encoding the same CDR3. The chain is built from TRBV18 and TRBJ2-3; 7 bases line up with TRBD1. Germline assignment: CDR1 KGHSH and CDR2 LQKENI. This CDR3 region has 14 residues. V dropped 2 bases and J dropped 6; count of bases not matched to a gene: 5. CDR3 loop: CASSPNRGSDTQYF. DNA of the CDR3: TGTGCCAGCTCACCAAACAGGGGATCGGATACGCAGTATTTT.